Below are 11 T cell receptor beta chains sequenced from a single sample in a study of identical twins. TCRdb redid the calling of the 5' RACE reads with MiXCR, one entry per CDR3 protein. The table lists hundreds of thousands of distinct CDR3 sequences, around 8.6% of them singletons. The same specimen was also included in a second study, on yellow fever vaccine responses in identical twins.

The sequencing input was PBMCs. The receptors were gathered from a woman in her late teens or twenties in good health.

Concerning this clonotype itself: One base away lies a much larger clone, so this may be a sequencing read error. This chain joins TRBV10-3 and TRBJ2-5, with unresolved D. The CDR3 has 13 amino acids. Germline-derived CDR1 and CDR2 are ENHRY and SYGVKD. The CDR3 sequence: CAISEPLREIQYF. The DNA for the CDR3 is TGTGCCATCAGTGAACCTCTCCGAGAGATCCAGTACTTC.

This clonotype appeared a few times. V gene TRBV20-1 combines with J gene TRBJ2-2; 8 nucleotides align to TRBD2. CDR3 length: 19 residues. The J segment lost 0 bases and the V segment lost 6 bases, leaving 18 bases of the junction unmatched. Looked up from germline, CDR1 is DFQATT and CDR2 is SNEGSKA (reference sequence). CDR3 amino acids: CSAHGPGLGRGPNTGELFF. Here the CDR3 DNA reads TGCAGTGCCCATGGACCGGGACTAGGCAGAGGACCGAACACCGGGGAGCTGTTTTTT.

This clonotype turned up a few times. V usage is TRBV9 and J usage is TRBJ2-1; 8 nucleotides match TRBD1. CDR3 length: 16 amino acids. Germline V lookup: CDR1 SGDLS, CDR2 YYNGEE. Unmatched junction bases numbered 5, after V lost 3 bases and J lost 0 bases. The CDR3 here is CASSGQGSGSYNEQFF. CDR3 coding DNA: TGTGCCAGCAGCGGACAGGGGTCGGGCTCCTACAATGAGCAGTTCTTC. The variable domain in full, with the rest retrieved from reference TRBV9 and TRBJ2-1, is DSGVTQTPKHLITATGQRVTLRCSPRSGDLSVYWYQQSLDQGLQFLIQYYNGEERAKGNILERFSAQQFPDLHSELNLSSLELGDSALYFCASSGQGSGSYNEQFFGPGTRLTVL.

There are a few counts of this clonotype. The CDR3 DNA reads as TGTGCCAGCAGTGAACTGAATATGAATGAGCAGTTCTTC. Protein: CASSELNMNEQFF. The rearrangement uses TRBV25-1 and TRBJ2-1; no clear D. The V and J ends lost 2 bases and 7 bases respectively, with 9 bases between them. The CDR3 is made up of 13 amino acids. The germline gives CDR1 MGHDK, CDR2 SYGVNS.

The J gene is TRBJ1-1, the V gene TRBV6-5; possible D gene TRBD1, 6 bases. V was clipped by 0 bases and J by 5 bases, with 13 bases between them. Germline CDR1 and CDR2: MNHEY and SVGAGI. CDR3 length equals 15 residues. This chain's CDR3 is CASSYSRQGKTEAFF. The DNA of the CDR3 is TGTGCCAGCAGTTACTCGAGGCAGGGGAAAACTGAAGCTTTCTTT.

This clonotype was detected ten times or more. The CDR3 sequence is CASSRDGASTDTQYF. In DNA form, the CDR3 reads TGCGCCAGCAGCCGGGACGGGGCTAGCACAGATACGCAGTATTTT. The chain has TRBV4-3 and TRBJ2-3; D assignment may be TRBD1 or TRBD2 (5 bases each). This CDR3 has 15 residues. CDR1 is LGHNA, CDR2 YSLEER, per germline. V was trimmed by 4 bases and J by 0 bases, leaving 11 bases between them.

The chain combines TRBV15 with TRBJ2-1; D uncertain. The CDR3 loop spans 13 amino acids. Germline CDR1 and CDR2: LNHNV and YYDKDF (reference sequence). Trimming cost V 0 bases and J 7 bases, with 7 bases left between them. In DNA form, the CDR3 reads TGTGCCACCAGCAGAGATCGAGGAAATGAGCAGTTCTTC. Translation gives CATSRDRGNEQFF.

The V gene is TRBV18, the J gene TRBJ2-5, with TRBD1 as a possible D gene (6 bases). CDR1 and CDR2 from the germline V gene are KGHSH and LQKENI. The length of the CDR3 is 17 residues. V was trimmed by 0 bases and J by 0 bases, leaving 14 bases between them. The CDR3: CASSPPRDTVYQETQYF. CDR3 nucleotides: TGTGCCAGCTCACCACCTAGGGACACCGTGTACCAAGAGACCCAGTACTTC.

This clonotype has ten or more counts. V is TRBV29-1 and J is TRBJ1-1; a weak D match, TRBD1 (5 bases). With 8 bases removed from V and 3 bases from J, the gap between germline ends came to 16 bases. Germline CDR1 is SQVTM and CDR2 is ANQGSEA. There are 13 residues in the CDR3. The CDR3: CSPVGLRDTEAFF. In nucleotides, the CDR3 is TGCAGCCCCGTGGGCCTCAGGGACACTGAAGCTTTCTTT.

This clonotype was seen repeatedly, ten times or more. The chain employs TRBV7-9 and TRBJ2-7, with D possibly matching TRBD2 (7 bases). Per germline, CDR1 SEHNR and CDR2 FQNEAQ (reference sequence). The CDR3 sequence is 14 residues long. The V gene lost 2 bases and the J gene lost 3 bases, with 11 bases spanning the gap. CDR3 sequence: CASSLSGGNYEQYF. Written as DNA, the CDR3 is TGTGCCAGCAGCTTATCGGGGGGCAACTACGAGCAGTACTTC.

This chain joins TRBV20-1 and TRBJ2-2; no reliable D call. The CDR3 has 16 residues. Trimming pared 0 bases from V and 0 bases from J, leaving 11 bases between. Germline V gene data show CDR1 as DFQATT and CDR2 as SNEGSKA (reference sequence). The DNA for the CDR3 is TGCAGTGCTAGAGATTTTGACTCCGCGAACACCGGGGAGCTGTTTTTT. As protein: CSARDFDSANTGELFF.